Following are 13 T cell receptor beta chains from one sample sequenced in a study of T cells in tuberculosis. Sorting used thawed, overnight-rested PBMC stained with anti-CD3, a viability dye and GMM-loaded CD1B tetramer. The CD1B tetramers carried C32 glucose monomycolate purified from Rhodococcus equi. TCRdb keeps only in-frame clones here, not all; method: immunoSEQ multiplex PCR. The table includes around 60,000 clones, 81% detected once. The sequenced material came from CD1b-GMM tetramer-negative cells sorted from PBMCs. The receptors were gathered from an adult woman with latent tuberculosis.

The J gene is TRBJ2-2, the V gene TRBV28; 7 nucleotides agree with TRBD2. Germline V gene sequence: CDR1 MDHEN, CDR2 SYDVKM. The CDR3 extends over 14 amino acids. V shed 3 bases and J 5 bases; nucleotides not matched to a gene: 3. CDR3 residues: CASSLGGKTGELFF. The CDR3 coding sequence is TGTGCCAGCAGTTTGGGGGGGAAAACCGGGGAGCTGTTTTTT.

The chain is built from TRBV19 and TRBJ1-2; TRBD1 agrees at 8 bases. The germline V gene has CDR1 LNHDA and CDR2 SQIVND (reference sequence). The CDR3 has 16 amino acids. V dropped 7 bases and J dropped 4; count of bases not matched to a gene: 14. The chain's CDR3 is CASTPRVGQATYGYTF. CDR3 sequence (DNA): TGTGCCAGTACTCCAAGGGTGGGACAGGCGACCTATGGCTACACCTTC.

This CDR3 is CASSSTLAGSYNEQFF. The CDR3, as DNA: TGTGCCAGCAGTTCCACACTAGCGGGCTCCTACAATGAGCAGTTCTTC. The rearrangement uses TRBV28 and TRBJ2-1; 9 nucleotides match TRBD2. With V trimmed by 4 bases and J by 0 bases, 4 bases remained unmatched. This CDR3 has 16 residues. Germline V gives CDR1 MDHEN, CDR2 SYDVKM.

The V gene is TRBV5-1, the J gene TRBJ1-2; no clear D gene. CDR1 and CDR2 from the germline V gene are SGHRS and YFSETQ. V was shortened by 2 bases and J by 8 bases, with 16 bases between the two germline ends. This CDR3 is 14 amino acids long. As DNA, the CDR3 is TGCGCCAGCAGCTTAGTCGACGAGGTGCAAGGCTACACCTTC. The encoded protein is CASSLVDEVQGYTF.

The CDR3 DNA reads as TGCGCCAGCAGCCGAACAGGTGGTAGCACAGATACGCAGTATTTT. Encoded protein: CASSRTGGSTDTQYF. This rearrangement joins TRBV4-3 to TRBJ2-3; D possibly corresponds to TRBD1 (5 bases). Germline CDR1 is LGHNA and CDR2 is YSLEER. This CDR3 is 15 amino acids long. V was pared by 4 bases and J by 0 bases, with 11 bases between.

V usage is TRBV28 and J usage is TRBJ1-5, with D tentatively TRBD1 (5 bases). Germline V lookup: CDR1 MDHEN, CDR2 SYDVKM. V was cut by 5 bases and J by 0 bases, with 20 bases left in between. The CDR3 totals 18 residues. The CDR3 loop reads CASSPLMAGKDSNQPQHF. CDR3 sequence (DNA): TGTGCCAGCAGTCCCCTGATGGCAGGGAAGGATAGCAATCAGCCCCAGCATTTT.

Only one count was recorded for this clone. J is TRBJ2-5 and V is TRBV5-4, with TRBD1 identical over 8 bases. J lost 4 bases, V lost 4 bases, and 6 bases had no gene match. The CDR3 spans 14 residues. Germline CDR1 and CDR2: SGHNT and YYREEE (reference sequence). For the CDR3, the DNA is TGTGCCAGCAGCCCGGACAGGGAAAGAGAGACCCAGTACTTC. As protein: CASSPDRERETQYF.

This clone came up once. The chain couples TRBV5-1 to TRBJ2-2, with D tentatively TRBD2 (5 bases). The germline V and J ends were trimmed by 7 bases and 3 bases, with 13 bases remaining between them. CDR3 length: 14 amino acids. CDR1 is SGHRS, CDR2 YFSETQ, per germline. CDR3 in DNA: TGCGCCAGCCGGGGAGAGGGCGACACCGGGGAGCTGTTTTTT. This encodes CASRGEGDTGELFF. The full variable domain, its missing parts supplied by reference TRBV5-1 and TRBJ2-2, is KAGVTQTPRYLIKTRGQQVTLSCSPISGHRSVSWYQQTPGQGLQFLFEYFSETQRNKGNFPGRFSGRQFSNSRSEMNVSTLELGDSALYLCASRGEGDTGELFFGEGSRLTVL.

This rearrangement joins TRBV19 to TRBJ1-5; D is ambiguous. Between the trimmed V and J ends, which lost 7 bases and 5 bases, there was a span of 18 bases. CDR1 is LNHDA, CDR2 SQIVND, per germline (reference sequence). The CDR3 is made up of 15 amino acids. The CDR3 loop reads CASTRGLLPDQPQHF. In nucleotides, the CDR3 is TGTGCCAGTACCCGCGGGTTACTCCCTGATCAGCCCCAGCATTTT.

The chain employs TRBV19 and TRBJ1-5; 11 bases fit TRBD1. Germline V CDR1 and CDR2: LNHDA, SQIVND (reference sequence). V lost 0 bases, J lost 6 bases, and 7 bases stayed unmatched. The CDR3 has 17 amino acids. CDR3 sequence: CASSIEGDRGSGQPQHF. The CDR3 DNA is TGTGCCAGTAGTATAGAGGGGGACAGGGGGTCCGGTCAGCCCCAGCATTTT.

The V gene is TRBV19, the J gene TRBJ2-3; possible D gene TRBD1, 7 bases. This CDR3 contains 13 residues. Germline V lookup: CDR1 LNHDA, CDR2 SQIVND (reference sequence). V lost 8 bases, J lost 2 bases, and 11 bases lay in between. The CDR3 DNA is TGTGCCAGTGCGGGACAGTACACAGATACGCAGTATTTT. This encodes CASAGQYTDTQYF.

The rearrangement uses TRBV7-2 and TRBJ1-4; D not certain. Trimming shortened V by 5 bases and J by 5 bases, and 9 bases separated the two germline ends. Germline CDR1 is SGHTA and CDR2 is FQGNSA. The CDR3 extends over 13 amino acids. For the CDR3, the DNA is TGTGCCAGCAGCCCGCAGGTGAATGAAAAACTGTTTTTT. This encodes CASSPQVNEKLFF.

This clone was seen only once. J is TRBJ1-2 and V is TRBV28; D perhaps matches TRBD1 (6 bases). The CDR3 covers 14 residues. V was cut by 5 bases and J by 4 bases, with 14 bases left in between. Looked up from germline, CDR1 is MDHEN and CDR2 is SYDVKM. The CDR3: CASSRGQLSYGYTF. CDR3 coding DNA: TGTGCCAGCAGTAGAGGACAGCTTAGCTATGGCTACACCTTC.